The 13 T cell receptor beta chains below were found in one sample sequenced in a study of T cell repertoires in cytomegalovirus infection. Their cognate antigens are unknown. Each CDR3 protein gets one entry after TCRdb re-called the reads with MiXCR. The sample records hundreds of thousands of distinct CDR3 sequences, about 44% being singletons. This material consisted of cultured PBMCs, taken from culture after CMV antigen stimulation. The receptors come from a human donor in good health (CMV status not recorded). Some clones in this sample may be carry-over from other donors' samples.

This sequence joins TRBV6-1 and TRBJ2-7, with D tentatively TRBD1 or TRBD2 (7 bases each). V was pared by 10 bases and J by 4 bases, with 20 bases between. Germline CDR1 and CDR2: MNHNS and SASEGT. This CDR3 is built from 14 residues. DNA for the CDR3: TGTGCCACCCAGACAGGGAACGGGAGGTACGAGCAGTACTTC. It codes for CATQTGNGRYEQYF.

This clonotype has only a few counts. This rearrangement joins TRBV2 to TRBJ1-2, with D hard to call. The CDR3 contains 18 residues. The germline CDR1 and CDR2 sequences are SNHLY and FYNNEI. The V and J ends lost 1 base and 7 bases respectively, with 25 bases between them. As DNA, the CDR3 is TGTGCCAGCAGTGAAGAGAAATCGGCCAGGCGGCTCTTGGGTGGCTACACCTTC. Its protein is CASSEEKSARRLLGGYTF.

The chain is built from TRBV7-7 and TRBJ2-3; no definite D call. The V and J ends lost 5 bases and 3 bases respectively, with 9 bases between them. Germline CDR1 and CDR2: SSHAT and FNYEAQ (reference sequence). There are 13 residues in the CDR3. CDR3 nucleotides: TGTGCCAGCAGCCCCCCGATGACAGATACGCAGTATTTT. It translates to CASSPPMTDTQYF.

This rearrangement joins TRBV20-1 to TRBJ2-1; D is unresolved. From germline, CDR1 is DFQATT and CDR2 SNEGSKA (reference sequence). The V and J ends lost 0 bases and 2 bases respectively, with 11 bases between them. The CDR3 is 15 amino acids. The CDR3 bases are TGCAGTGCTAGAGATTTCCGGGCGCCCTACAATGAGCAGTTCTTC. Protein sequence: CSARDFRAPYNEQFF.

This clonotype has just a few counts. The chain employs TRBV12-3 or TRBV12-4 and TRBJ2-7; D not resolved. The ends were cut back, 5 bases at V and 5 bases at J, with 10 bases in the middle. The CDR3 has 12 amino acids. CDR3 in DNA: TGTGCCAGCAGTAACGAAGGCCACGAGCAGTACTTC. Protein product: CASSNEGHEQYF.

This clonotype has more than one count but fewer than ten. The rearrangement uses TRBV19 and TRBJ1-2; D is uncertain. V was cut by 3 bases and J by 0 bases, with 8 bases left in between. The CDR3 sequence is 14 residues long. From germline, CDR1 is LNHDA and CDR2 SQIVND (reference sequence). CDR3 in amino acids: CASSMGSANYGYTF. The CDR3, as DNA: TGTGCCAGTAGTATGGGCAGTGCTAACTATGGCTACACCTTC.

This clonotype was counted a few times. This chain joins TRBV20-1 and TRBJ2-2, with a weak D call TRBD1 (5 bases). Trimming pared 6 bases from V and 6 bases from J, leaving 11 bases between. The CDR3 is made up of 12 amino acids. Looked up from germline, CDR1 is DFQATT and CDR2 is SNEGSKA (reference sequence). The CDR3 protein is CSAGAPAGELFF. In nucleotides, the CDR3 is TGCAGTGCAGGGGCGCCGGCCGGGGAGCTGTTTTTT.

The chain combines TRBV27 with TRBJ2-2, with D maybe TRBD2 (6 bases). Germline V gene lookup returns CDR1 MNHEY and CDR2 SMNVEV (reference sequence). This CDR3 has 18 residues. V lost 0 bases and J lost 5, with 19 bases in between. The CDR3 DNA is TGTGCCAGCAGTTTATCGCACCACGAATTGGGGGGTACCGGGGAGCTGTTTTTT. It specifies CASSLSHHELGGTGELFF.

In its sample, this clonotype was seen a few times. For the CDR3, the DNA is TGTGCCAGCTCAATCATAGGGATGAACACTGAAGCTTTCTTT. It yields the protein CASSIIGMNTEAFF. The V and J genes are TRBV18 and TRBJ1-1; D ambiguous. This CDR3 is 14 amino acids long. The V and J ends lost 5 bases and 0 bases respectively, with 10 bases between them. CDR1 is KGHSH, CDR2 LQKENI, per germline.

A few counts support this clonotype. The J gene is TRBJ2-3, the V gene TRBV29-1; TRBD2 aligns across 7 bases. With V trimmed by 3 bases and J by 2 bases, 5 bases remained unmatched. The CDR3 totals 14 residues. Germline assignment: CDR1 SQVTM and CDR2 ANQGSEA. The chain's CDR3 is CSVEPSGYTDTQYF. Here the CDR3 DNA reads TGCAGCGTTGAGCCTAGCGGTTACACAGATACGCAGTATTTT.

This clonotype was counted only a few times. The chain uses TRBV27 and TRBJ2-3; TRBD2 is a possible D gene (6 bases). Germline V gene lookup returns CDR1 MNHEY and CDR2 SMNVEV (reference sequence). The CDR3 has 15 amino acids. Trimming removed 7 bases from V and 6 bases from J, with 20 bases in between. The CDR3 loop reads CASTPIGSPTDTQYF. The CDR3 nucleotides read TGTGCCAGCACTCCAATCGGGAGCCCCACTGATACGCAGTATTTT.

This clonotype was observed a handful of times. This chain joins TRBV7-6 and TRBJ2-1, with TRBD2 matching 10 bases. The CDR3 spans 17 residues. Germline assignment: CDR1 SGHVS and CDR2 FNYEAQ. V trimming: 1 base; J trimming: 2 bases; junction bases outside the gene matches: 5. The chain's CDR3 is CASSLGLAGVTYNEQFF. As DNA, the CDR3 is TGTGCCAGCAGCTTAGGGCTAGCGGGAGTGACCTACAATGAGCAGTTCTTC.

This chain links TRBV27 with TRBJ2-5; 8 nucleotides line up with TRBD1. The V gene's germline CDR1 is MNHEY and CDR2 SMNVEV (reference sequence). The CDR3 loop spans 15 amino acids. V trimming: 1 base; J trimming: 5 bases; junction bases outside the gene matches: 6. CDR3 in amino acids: CASSLFPGGGETQYF. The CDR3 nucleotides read TGTGCCAGCAGTTTATTCCCAGGGGGCGGCGAGACCCAGTACTTC.